The present entry profiles one T cell receptor (beta chain) with its context. This sample was included in a study of blood T cell repertoires in COVID-19. The method was immunoSEQ multiplex PCR; TCRdb's version includes in-frame clones alone and lacks a portion of them. The sample lists hundreds of thousands of clones; roughly 88% were seen once. The CDR3 has 13 amino acids. CDR1 and CDR2 from the germline V gene are MDHEN and SYDVKM. V was shortened by 1 base and J by 7 bases, with 7 bases between the two germline ends. What was sequenced was peripheral blood. The chain uses TRBV28 and TRBJ2-2; D gene unclear. The source of this sequence is a woman in her twenties or thirties with COVID-19, enrolled during active disease. The CDR3 here is CASSLYYGGELFF. The CDR3 coding sequence is TGTGCCAGCAGTTTATACTACGGCGGGGAGCTGTTTTTT. The full variable domain, rest sourced from reference TRBV28 and TRBJ2-2, is DVKVTQSSRYLVKRTGEKVFLECVQDMDHENMFWYRQDPGLGLRLIYFSYDVKMKEKGDIPEGYSVSREKKERFSLILESASTNQTSMYLCASSLYYGGELFFGEGSRLTVL.